These 18 T cell receptor beta chains originate from one sample sequenced in a study of radiotherapy plus CTLA-4 blockade in lung cancer. Produced via immunoSEQ multiplex PCR; TCRdb's table is partial and in-frame only. The top ten clones hold 3.2% of a sample with under 55,000 clones, around four fifths of them seen once. The input for sequencing was peripheral blood, taken from a patient treated with radiotherapy plus ipilimumab. The receptor source for this set is a human donor with non-small cell lung cancer who had a partial response to radiotherapy plus ipilimumab.

This chain uses TRBV19 with TRBJ2-2; TRBD1 matches 9 bases. The CDR3 has 16 residues. V lost 2 bases to trimming and J lost 6 bases; unmatched junction nucleotides: 7. Germline values: CDR1 LNHDA, CDR2 SQIVND (reference sequence). CDR3 sequence reads: CASSISGTGSSGELFF. In DNA form, the CDR3 reads TGTGCCAGTAGTATATCCGGGACAGGGTCTTCCGGGGAGCTGTTTTTT.

This clone was counted a single time. The chain is built from TRBV9 and TRBJ2-5, with 7 bases identical to TRBD1. Germline CDR1 and CDR2: SGDLS and YYNGEE. V lost 4 bases to trimming and J lost 5 bases; unmatched junction nucleotides: 8. The CDR3 has 14 amino acids. CDR3: CASSTPDREETQYF. The CDR3 bases are TGTGCCAGCAGCACCCCAGACAGGGAGGAGACCCAGTACTTC.

This chain connects TRBV9 to TRBJ1-1, with 7 bases lining up with TRBD1. CDR1 and CDR2 from the germline V gene are SGDLS and YYNGEE. This CDR3 has 15 amino acids. V shed 4 bases and J 1 base; nucleotides not matched to a gene: 7. CDR3 nucleotides: TGTGCCAGCAGCCCCCTAGGGACAGAGAACACTGAAGCTTTCTTT. Encoded protein: CASSPLGTENTEAFF.

This clone occurred a few times. The rearrangement links TRBV19 to TRBJ2-1; 9 nucleotides line up with TRBD1. Germline CDR1 is LNHDA and CDR2 is SQIVND (reference sequence). The CDR3 runs 14 residues. Trimming cost V 3 bases and J 9 bases; bases outside gene matches: 6. The CDR3, as DNA: TGTGCCAGTAGTATCGGGGACAGGGTGAGTGAGCAGTTCTTC. Protein sequence: CASSIGDRVSEQFF.

The rearrangement links TRBV9 to TRBJ2-1; perhaps TRBD2 as D (7 bases). The CDR3 spans 15 residues. V was cut by 0 bases and J by 6 bases, with 13 bases left in between. Germline loops: CDR1 SGDLS, CDR2 YYNGEE. The CDR3 loop is CASSVEGGAFNEQFF. CDR3 bases: TGTGCCAGCAGCGTAGAGGGGGGGGCATTCAATGAGCAGTTCTTC.

There are a few counts of this clone. The genes are TRBV7-3 and TRBJ2-1; D not resolved. V was trimmed by 4 bases and J by 2 bases, leaving 12 bases between them. Germline CDR1 is SGHTA and CDR2 is FQGTGA. This CDR3 comprises 15 residues. The CDR3 DNA is TGTGCCAGCAGCTCCTCCCACAGTCCCTACAATGAGCAGTTCTTC. It codes for CASSSSHSPYNEQFF.

V is TRBV7-6 and J is TRBJ2-2; TRBD2 matches at 12 bases. The germline gives CDR1 SGHVS, CDR2 FNYEAQ. With V trimmed by 1 base and J by 4 bases, 1 base remained unmatched. This CDR3 is 16 amino acids long. The CDR3 DNA follows: TGTGCCAGCAGCTTAGGACTAGCGGGGGCCACCGGGGAGCTGTTTTTT. Translated: CASSLGLAGATGELFF.

V is TRBV19 and J is TRBJ1-2, with TRBD1 matching over 10 bases. The CDR3 is 15 amino acids. The germline V gene encodes CDR1 LNHDA and CDR2 SQIVND (reference sequence). V was pared by 4 bases and J by 4 bases, with 6 bases of the junction left unmatched. The CDR3 loop is CASSTGTGEVYGYTF. CDR3 in DNA: TGTGCCAGTAGTACGGGGACAGGGGAGGTCTATGGCTACACCTTC.

The chain recombines TRBV11-3 with TRBJ1-4; no clear D gene. V shed 3 bases and J shed 6 bases, with 5 bases lying between them. Germline assignment: CDR1 SGHNT and CDR2 YENEEA. CDR3 length equals 12 residues. The CDR3 spells CASSFRDEKLFF. Written as DNA, the CDR3 is TGTGCCAGCAGCTTTCGGGATGAAAAACTGTTTTTT.

The rearrangement links TRBV15 to TRBJ2-5, with 7 bases that match TRBD1. This CDR3 comprises 13 residues. V was pared by 4 bases and J by 3 bases, with 2 bases of the junction left unmatched. In germline, CDR1 is LNHNV, CDR2 YYDKDF (reference sequence). The CDR3 nucleotides read TGTGCCACCAGCAAGGGGACAGAAGAGACCCAGTACTTC. Its protein product is CATSKGTEETQYF. Combining the CDR3 with reference TRBV15 and TRBJ2-5 gives the whole variable domain DAMVIQNPRYQVTQFGKPVTLSCSQTLNHNVMYWYQQKSSQAPKLLFHYYDKDFNNEADTPDNFQSRRPNTSFCFLDIRSPGLGDTAMYLCATSKGTEETQYFGPGTRLLVL.

The rearrangement links TRBV7-2 to TRBJ2-1; TRBD2 agrees at 14 bases. CDR3 size: 15 residues. CDR1 SGHTA and CDR2 FQGNSA come from the germline V gene. V was clipped by 3 bases and J by 6 bases; unmatched bases: 1. The CDR3 here is CASSLTSGGANEQFF. In nucleotides, the CDR3 is TGTGCCAGCAGCTTGACTAGCGGGGGGGCCAATGAGCAGTTCTTC.

The chain has TRBV27 and TRBJ2-4; D possibly corresponds to TRBD2 (6 bases). This CDR3 region has 16 residues. CDR1 is MNHEY, CDR2 SMNVEV, per germline (reference sequence). V lost 5 bases and J 1 base, leaving 15 bases between the germline ends. The CDR3 loop reads CASSPGPRGAKNIQYF. DNA of the CDR3: TGTGCCAGCAGTCCGGGACCCCGGGGGGCCAAAAACATTCAGTACTTC.

The rearrangement joins TRBV19 to TRBJ2-4; 8 bases fit TRBD2. V shed 6 bases and J 7 bases; nucleotides not matched to a gene: 8. The CDR3 sequence is 14 residues long. The germline V gene has CDR1 LNHDA and CDR2 SQIVND (reference sequence). The chain's CDR3 is CASSPGGERNIQYF. The CDR3 DNA reads TGTGCCAGTAGCCCGGGAGGGGAGCGTAACATTCAGTACTTC.

About this clone: The DNA is omitted, as the CDR3 cannot be located on it reliably, and the CDR3 follows TCRdb's listing. This chain links TRBV21-1 with TRBJ1-1; TRBD1, the table's D call, was not compared with the DNA. TRBV21-1 is a listed pseudogene. The CDR3 has 16 amino acids, counting both end residues. This chain's CDR3 is CASWGQGAFRYTEAFF.

J is TRBJ2-2 and V is TRBV9; D remains ambiguous. There are 14 residues in the CDR3. V lost 3 bases, J lost 5 bases, and 11 bases lay in between. Germline CDR1 SGDLS, CDR2 YYNGEE. This CDR3 is CASSGSSETGELFF. The CDR3, as DNA: TGTGCCAGCAGCGGATCCTCTGAGACCGGGGAGCTGTTTTTT.

The V and J genes are TRBV6-1 and TRBJ2-3; D call uncertain. CDR1 MNHNS and CDR2 SASEGT come from the germline V gene. V lost 1 base and J 0 bases, leaving 5 bases between the germline ends. The CDR3 length is 14 residues. The CDR3 coding sequence is TGTGCCAGCAGTGAAGTCAGGAGCACAGATACGCAGTATTTT. It specifies CASSEVRSTDTQYF.

The V and J genes are TRBV19 and TRBJ2-2; D is possibly TRBD1 (6 bases). Germline values: CDR1 LNHDA, CDR2 SQIVND (reference sequence). The CDR3 totals 14 residues. V lost 5 bases and J 5 bases, leaving 12 bases between the germline ends. The CDR3 region has the DNA TGTGCCAGTAGTTCAGGGGAGCGTACCGGGGAGCTGTTTTTT. Protein sequence: CASSSGERTGELFF.

V is TRBV6-5 and J is TRBJ1-1; possibly TRBD1 for D (5 bases). This CDR3 is built from 14 residues. CDR1 MNHEY and CDR2 SVGAGI come from the germline V gene. Trimming removed 5 bases from V and 4 bases from J, with 14 bases in between. The CDR3 region has the DNA TGTGCCAGCAGTGCGGCCCTCCAGGGCACTGAAGCTTTCTTT. Translated, it gives CASSAALQGTEAFF.